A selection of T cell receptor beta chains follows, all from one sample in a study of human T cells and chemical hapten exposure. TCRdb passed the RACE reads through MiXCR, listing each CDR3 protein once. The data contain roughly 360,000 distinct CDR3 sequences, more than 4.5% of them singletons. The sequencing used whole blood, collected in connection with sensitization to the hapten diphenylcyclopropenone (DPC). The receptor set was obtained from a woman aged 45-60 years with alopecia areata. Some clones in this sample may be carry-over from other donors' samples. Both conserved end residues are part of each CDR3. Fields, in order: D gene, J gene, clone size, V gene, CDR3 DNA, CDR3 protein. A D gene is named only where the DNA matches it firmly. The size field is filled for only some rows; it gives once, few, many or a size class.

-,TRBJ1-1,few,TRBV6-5,TGTGCCAGCAGCGCGTTGACTGCTGAAGCTTTCTTT,CASSALTAEAFF
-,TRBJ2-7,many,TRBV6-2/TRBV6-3,TGTGCCAGCAGCCGGGACGCTCTCCACGAGCAGTACTTC,CASSRDALHEQYF
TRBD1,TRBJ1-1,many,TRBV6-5,TGTGCCAGCAGACGGGACAGAAGGTACACTGAAGCTTTCTTT,CASRRDRRYTEAFF
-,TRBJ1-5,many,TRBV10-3,TGTGCCATCAGTGAGTTAAGCAATCAGCCCCAGCATTTT,CAISELSNQPQHF
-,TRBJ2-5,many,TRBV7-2,TGTGCCAGCAGCTTAGCCACTAGTCGAGAGACCCAGTACTTC,CASSLATSRETQYF
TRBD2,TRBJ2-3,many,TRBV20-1,TGCAGTGCTAGAGGGGGACTAGCGGGACCAGATACGCAGTATTTT,CSARGGLAGPDTQYF
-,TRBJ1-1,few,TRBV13,TGTGCCAGCAGCTACGGGGTTGTCACTGAAGCTTTCTTT,CASSYGVVTEAFF
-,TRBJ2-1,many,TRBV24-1,TGTGCCACCAGCGAGTCCCCCTCCTACAATGAGCAGTTCTTC,CATSESPSYNEQFF
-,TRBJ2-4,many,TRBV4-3,TGCGCCAGCAGCCAAGAAGGGACAGCCAAAAACATTCAGTACTTC,CASSQEGTAKNIQYF
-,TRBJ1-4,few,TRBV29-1,TGCAGCGTAGGGTACATCGGGAACGAAAAACTGTTTTTT,CSVGYIGNEKLFF
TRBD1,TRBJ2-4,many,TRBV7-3,TGTGCCAGCAGCTCTGGGACAGGCATTCAGTACTTC,CASSSGTGIQYF
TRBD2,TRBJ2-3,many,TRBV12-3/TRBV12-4,TGTGCCAGCACCAAACTAGCGGGGTCCACAGATACGCAGTATTTT,CASTKLAGSTDTQYF
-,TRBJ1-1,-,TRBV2,TGTGCCGTTCAGGGCACTGAAGCTTTCTTT,CAVQGTEAFF
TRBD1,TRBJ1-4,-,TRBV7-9,TGTGCCAGCAGCTTCCCCCGAGGAGGGGGCCTGGAAAAACTGTTTTTT,CASSFPRGGGLEKLFF
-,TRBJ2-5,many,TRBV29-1,TGCAGCGTTGGCTTACGGGGGGCCCAGGAGACCCAGTACTTC,CSVGLRGAQETQYF
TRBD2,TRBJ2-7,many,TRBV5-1,TGCGCCAGCAGCTTGCTAGCGGGAGGAGGTGGGGAGCAGTACTTC,CASSLLAGGGGEQYF
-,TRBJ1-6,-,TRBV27,TGTGCCAGCAGCCTGGCGGGGGGAAGACCCCTCCACTTT,CASSLAGGRPLHF
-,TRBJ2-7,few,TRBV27,TGTGCCAGCAGTTTATCGGTCGGTGGGGGCTACGAGCAGTACTTC,CASSLSVGGGYEQYF
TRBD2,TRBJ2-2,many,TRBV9,TGTGCCAGCAGCGTGCAGACTAGCGGAGCGAACACCGGGGAGCTGTTTTTT,CASSVQTSGANTGELFF
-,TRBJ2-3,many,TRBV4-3,TGCGCCAGCAGCCAAGGGGGGGTTAGGACAGATACGCAGTATTTT,CASSQGGVRTDTQYF
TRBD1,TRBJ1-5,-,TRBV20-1,TGCAGTGCTTCTCCGACAGGGTCTAGGGAAGGTCAGCCCCAGCATTTT,CSASPTGSREGQPQHF
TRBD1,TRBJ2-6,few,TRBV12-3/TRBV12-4,TGTGCCAGCAGTTTCGAGACAGGGGCTGGGGCCAACGTCCTGACTTTC,CASSFETGAGANVLTF
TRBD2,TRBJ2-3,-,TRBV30,TGTGCCTGGAGTCAGACTAGCGCCACAGATACGCAGTATTTT,CAWSQTSATDTQYF
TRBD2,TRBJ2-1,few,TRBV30,TGTGCCTGGAGTGTGATTTCGCGGACCCCAGCGGGAGCTTACAATGAGCAGTTCTTC,CAWSVISRTPAGAYNEQFF
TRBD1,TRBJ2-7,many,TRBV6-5,TGTGCCAGCAGTTACGGGGGGCAGGGGGCGATCGACGAGCAGTACTTC,CASSYGGQGAIDEQYF
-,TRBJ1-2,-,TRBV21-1,TGTGCCAGCAGCAAAGCGCAACTCAACCCTTCTCGAAGAGGCTACACCTTC,CASSKAQLNPSRRGYTF
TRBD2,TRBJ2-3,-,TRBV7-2,TGTGCCAGCAGCTCTTCCGGGACTAGCGACCCAGATACGCAGTATTTT,CASSSSGTSDPDTQYF
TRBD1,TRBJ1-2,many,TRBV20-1,TGCAGTGCACGGGCCGGGACAGGGTATGGCTACACCTTC,CSARAGTGYGYTF
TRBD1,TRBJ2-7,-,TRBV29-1,TGCAGCGTTACCCCGGGACAGGGAGCCTACGAGCAGTACTTC,CSVTPGQGAYEQYF
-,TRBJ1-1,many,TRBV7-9,TGTGCCAGCAGCTTAGTGGACTCCCCTAACACTGAAGCTTTCTTT,CASSLVDSPNTEAFF
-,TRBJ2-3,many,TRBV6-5,TGTGCCAGCAGTTATTCGGGGCCTCCCACAGATACGCAGTATTTT,CASSYSGPPTDTQYF
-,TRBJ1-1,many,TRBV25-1,TGTGCCAGCAGTACCCCTGAGATGGGGAACACTGAAGCTTTCTTT,CASSTPEMGNTEAFF
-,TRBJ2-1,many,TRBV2,TGTGCCAGCAGTGAAAAGAGGGGCTTGGTAAACGGTGAGCAGTTCTTC,CASSEKRGLVNGEQFF
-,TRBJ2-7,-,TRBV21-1,TGTGCCAGCAGCAATAGGAGGAGGGGCACCAGCTCCTACGAGCAGTACTTC,CASSNRRRGTSSYEQYF
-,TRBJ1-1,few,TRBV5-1,TGCGCCAGCACCTCTGACCCCTTGAACACTGAAGCTTTCTTT,CASTSDPLNTEAFF
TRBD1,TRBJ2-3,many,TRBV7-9,TGTGCCAGCAGTCAACAGACAGGGACAGATACGCAGTATTTT,CASSQQTGTDTQYF
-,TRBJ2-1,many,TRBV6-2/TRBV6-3,TGTGCCAGCAGTCGCGGAACCTACAATGAGCAGTTCTTC,CASSRGTYNEQFF
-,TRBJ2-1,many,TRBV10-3,TGTGCCGCCTACGACTACAATGAGCAGTTCTTC,CAAYDYNEQFF
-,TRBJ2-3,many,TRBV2,TGTGCCAGCAGCGCGACCGGAAGCACAGATACGCAGTATTTT,CASSATGSTDTQYF
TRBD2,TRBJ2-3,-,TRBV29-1,TGCAGCGTCCCAGCGGGAGGGATAGATACGCAGTATTTT,CSVPAGGIDTQYF
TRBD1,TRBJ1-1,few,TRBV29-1,TGCAGCGTTTCCAGACAGGGGTCTGAAGCTTTCTTT,CSVSRQGSEAFF
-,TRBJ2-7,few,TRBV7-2,TGTGCCAGCAGCGTAGACAACTACGAGCAGTACTTC,CASSVDNYEQYF
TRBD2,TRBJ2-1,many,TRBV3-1,TGTGCCAGCAGCCAAGATTTACTTATCGGGAGGGCCGGTAATGAGCAGTTCTTC,CASSQDLLIGRAGNEQFF
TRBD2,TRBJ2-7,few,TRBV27,TGTGCCAGCAGTTTAGAGGGGAGCGGGAGCTCCGAGCAGTACTTC,CASSLEGSGSSEQYF
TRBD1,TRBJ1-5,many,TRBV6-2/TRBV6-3,TGTGCCAGCAGTTACCGGACAGGGGGCGGTCAGCCCCAGCATTTT,CASSYRTGGGQPQHF
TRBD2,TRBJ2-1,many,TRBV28,TGTGCCAGCAGTTCTAGCGGGAGCGGCAATGAGCAGTTCTTC,CASSSSGSGNEQFF
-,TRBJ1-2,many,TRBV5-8,TGTGCCAGCAGCCCCTGGACGGGGGGCGGCTATGGCTACACCTTC,CASSPWTGGGYGYTF
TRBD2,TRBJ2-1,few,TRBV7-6,TGTGCCAGCAGCGTTAGCGGGAATCTCAATGAGCAGTTCTTC,CASSVSGNLNEQFF
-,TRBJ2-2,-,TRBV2,TGTGCCAGCAGCGGTGCCTGGGCAGGGGAGCTGTTTTTT,CASSGAWAGELFF
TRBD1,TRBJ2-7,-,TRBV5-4,TGTGCCAGCAGCCGGGACAGGGTGAACGAGCAGTACTTC,CASSRDRVNEQYF
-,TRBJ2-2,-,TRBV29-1,TGCAGCGTTGAAGATCATGGAGGCACCGGGGAGCTGTTTTTT,CSVEDHGGTGELFF
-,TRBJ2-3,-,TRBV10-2,TGCGCCAGCAGTGAGGATCCCGGGAGCCAGGATACGCAGTATTTT,CASSEDPGSQDTQYF
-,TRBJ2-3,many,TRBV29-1,TGCAGCGTTGTGGTGCAGGGTCACGATACGCAGTATTTT,CSVVVQGHDTQYF
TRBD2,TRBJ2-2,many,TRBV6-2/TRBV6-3,TGTGCCAGCAGTTTCACTAGCGGGTCGAACACCGGGGAGCTGTTTTTT,CASSFTSGSNTGELFF
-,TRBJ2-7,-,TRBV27,TGTGCCAGCAGAGTCGGACCCGATACCTACGAGCAGTACTTC,CASRVGPDTYEQYF
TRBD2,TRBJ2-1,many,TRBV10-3,TGTGCCATCAGTTCTAGCGGGAATGAGCAGTTCTTC,CAISSSGNEQFF
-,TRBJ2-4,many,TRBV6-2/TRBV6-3,TGTGCCAGCAGTTACCGAGGGGTAAGCGGCAAAAACATTCAGTACTTC,CASSYRGVSGKNIQYF
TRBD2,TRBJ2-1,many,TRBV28,TGTGCCAGCAGTTCTCCTAGCGGGAGGTTCCGGAATGAGCAGTTCTTC,CASSSPSGRFRNEQFF
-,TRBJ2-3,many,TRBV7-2,TGTGCCAGCAGCTTAAGGACTACCGGAGATACGCAGTATTTT,CASSLRTTGDTQYF
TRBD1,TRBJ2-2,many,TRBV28,TGTGCCAGCAGTCCGGGACAGGGACGATCCACCGGGGAGCTGTTTTTT,CASSPGQGRSTGELFF